This is a list of T cell receptor beta chains from one sample in a study of shared clonotypes between healthy human individuals. Measured with immunoSEQ multiplex PCR; TCRdb has only the in-frame clones, and not every one. The sample shows some 2,100,000 clones, 90% to 96% of them seen only once. The source material was naive CD4+ T cells sorted from blood. Receptor source: a man younger than 30 in good health. Each CDR3 is given with its conserved first and last residue. The D gene is left open where the match is weak. Size is stated for part of the rows, as once, few or many counts, or as a class when the clone is expanded.

NA | TRBJ1-2 | TRBV6-6 | TRBD1 | TGTGCCAGCAGAGGACAGGGGTTCTATGGCTACACCTTC | CASRGQGFYGYTF
NA | TRBJ1-6 | TRBV10-1 | NA | TGCGCCAGCAGTGAATGGAAGAATTCACCCCTCCACTTT | CASSEWKNSPLHF
NA | TRBJ2-1 | TRBV19 | NA | TGTGCCAGTAGTATCCCCCACGGAGCGGATGAGCAGTTCTTC | CASSIPHGADEQFF
NA | TRBJ2-7 | TRBV29-1 | TRBD1 | TGCAGCGCCGGGACAGGGGTCTACGAGCAGTACTTC | CSAGTGVYEQYF
NA | TRBJ2-1 | TRBV14 | TRBD2 | TGTGCCAGCACCGCCCGACTTCAACTAGCGGGCAATGAGCAGTTCTTC | CASTARLQLAGNEQFF
NA | TRBJ2-3 | TRBV7-9 | NA | TGTGCCAGCAGCTTAGGACAGAGCACAGATACGCAGTATTTT | CASSLGQSTDTQYF
once | TRBJ1-3 | TRBV6-1 | TRBD1 | TGTGCCAGCAGTGATGGACAGGGCAGAGGAAACACCATATATTTT | CASSDGQGRGNTIYF
NA | TRBJ2-7 | TRBV6-6 | NA | TGTGCCAGCAGCCCAGGGACGGTTCTGTGGGAGCAGTACTTC | CASSPGTVLWEQYF
NA | TRBJ1-2 | TRBV6-5 | NA | TGTGCCAGCAGCCGACGGGGGCCCTATGGCTACACCTTC | CASSRRGPYGYTF
NA | TRBJ2-4 | TRBV5-6 | TRBD1 | TGTGCCAGCAGCCGAAGGACAGGGCTGAACATTCAGTACTTC | CASSRRTGLNIQYF
NA | TRBJ2-2 | TRBV7-9 | NA | TGTGCCAGCATCAGAACCGGGACTCTGAACACCGGGGAGCTGTTTTTT | CASIRTGTLNTGELFF
once | TRBJ2-7 | TRBV10-2 | TRBD1 | TGCGCCAGCACTCAGGGGGCGGCTATCGAGCAGTACTTC | CASTQGAAIEQYF
NA | TRBJ2-2 | TRBV5-1 | NA | TGCGCCAGCAGCCCAAGGACAGAGCAAACCGGGGAGCTGTTTTTT | CASSPRTEQTGELFF
NA | TRBJ2-2 | TRBV5-1 | NA | TGCGCCAGCAGCCCGGGCCTGGGGGAGCTGTTTTTT | CASSPGLGELFF
NA | TRBJ2-7 | TRBV19 | NA | TGTGCCAGTAGTATAGAACCCTCCTACGAGCAGTACTTC | CASSIEPSYEQYF
NA | TRBJ2-7 | TRBV18 | NA | TGTGCCAGCTCAGATGGGACATGGCACAACTTC | CASSDGTWHNF
NA | TRBJ2-2 | TRBV4-1 | TRBD2 | TGCGCCAGCAGCCAGCATACTAGCGGGGGGGCCTATCGTCCCACCGGGGAGCTGTTTTTT | CASSQHTSGGAYRPTGELFF
NA | TRBJ2-1 | TRBV9 | NA | TGTGCCAGCAGCGTAGCGGGGGGCTGGTCCTCCTACAATGAGCAGTTCTTC | CASSVAGGWSSYNEQFF
NA | TRBJ2-5 | TRBV27 | NA | TGTGCCAGCCGTGCCCCAAAGACCCAGTACTTC | CASRAPKTQYF
NA | TRBJ1-3 | TRBV28 | NA | TGTGCCAGCAGTTTTAACGGGGCTGGGATAAGGTTGGCGGCTGGAAACACCATATATTTT | CASSFNGAGIRLAAGNTIYF
NA | TRBJ2-1 | TRBV7-2 | TRBD2 | TGTGCCAGCAGCTTGGCCCCGGGACTAGCGGGGCCCAATGAGCAGTTCTTC | CASSLAPGLAGPNEQFF
NA | TRBJ2-2 | TRBV2 | NA | TGTGCCAGCAGTGGGACAGCCCCCACCGGGGAGCTGTTTTTT | CASSGTAPTGELFF
NA | TRBJ2-4 | TRBV2 | TRBD2 | TGTGCCAGCAGTGAGGGACTAGCGGGAGGTGCAGCCAAAAACATTCAGTACTTC | CASSEGLAGGAAKNIQYF
NA | TRBJ2-3 | TRBV5-1 | NA | TGCGCCAGCAGCTTGGCCCGACTTTCTAGCACAGATACGCAGTATTTT | CASSLARLSSTDTQYF
once | TRBJ2-3 | TRBV4-3 | NA | TGCGCCAGCAGCCAAGGGATGGGGGGAGGAGATACGCAGTATTTT | CASSQGMGGGDTQYF
NA | TRBJ2-3 | TRBV5-1 | TRBD2 | TGCGCCAGCCAGTTTAGCGGGGATAGCACAGATACGCAGTATTTT | CASQFSGDSTDTQYF
once | TRBJ1-1 | TRBV4-2 | NA | TGTGCCAGCAGCCTTGCGGGGGGCACTGAAGCTTTCTTT | CASSLAGGTEAFF
NA | TRBJ1-3 | TRBV30 | NA | TGTGCCTGGAGTGTACCAGGGTCTGGAAACACCATATATTTT | CAWSVPGSGNTIYF
NA | TRBJ2-2 | TRBV5-6 | NA | TGTGCCAGCAGCCGGGGGTCTGGGGGACAGTACACCGGGGAGCTGTTTTTT | CASSRGSGGQYTGELFF
NA | TRBJ1-1 | TRBV5-6 | NA | TGTGCCAGCAGCTTGATCCAGGGAGATAGGGCTTTCTTT | CASSLIQGDRAFF
once | TRBJ2-5 | TRBV7-9 | NA | TGTGCCAGCAGCTTCAGGGTACCCTTACGGGAAGGACAAGAGACCCAGTACTTC | CASSFRVPLREGQETQYF
NA | TRBJ2-1 | TRBV7-2 | TRBD2 | TGTGCCAGCAGCCCCGTGGCGACTAGCGGGAGCTATGAGCAGTTCTTC | CASSPVATSGSYEQFF
NA | TRBJ2-7 | TRBV19 | NA | TGTGCCAGTAGCACCATGGCAGGGGACCACGAGCAGTACTTC | CASSTMAGDHEQYF
NA | TRBJ2-7 | TRBV5-4 | NA | TGTGCCAGCAGCTTGGTTTCACAGGGCTCCTACGAGCAGTACTTC | CASSLVSQGSYEQYF
NA | TRBJ1-1 | TRBV4-3 | NA | TGCGCCAGCAGCCAGGACCTGACAGTTACCAACACTGAAGCTTTCTTT | CASSQDLTVTNTEAFF
NA | TRBJ1-2 | TRBV10-3 | NA | TGTGCCATCAGTGAGTCAGGGCCCTATGGCTACACCTTC | CAISESGPYGYTF
NA | TRBJ1-2 | TRBV29-1 | TRBD1 | TGCAGCGTCCGGACAGGGTCTAACTATGGCTACACCTTC | CSVRTGSNYGYTF
NA | TRBJ2-1 | TRBV7-9 | NA | TGTGCCAGCAGCACTACTAGCAATGAGCAGTTCTTC | CASSTTSNEQFF
NA | TRBJ2-1 | TRBV14 | TRBD2 | TGTGCCAGCAGCCAAGATAGGGGCGGGAGACTCTACAATGAGCAGTTCTTC | CASSQDRGGRLYNEQFF
NA | TRBJ2-7 | TRBV27 | NA | TGTGCCAGCAGTAGCACCACTCGATACGAGCAGTACTTC | CASSSTTRYEQYF
NA | TRBJ2-1 | TRBV29-1 | TRBD2 | TGCAGCGCTACTAGCGGGGGTCGAAACGAGCAGTTCTTC | CSATSGGRNEQFF
NA | TRBJ2-1 | TRBV29-1 | NA | TGCAGCGTTGCACAGGCCCTAGGTAGTGAGCAGTTCTTC | CSVAQALGSEQFF
once | TRBJ2-3 | TRBV5-1 | TRBD1 | TGCGCCAGCAGCTTGGAGGGACAGGGGTTGGATACGCAGTATTTT | CASSLEGQGLDTQYF
NA | TRBJ2-7 | TRBV28 | NA | TGTGCCAGCAGTTTTGCCGGCCATATCACCTACGAGCAGTACTTC | CASSFAGHITYEQYF
NA | TRBJ1-2 | TRBV15 | NA | TGTGCCACCAGCAGAGAGGCCGCCAATTATGGCTACACCTTC | CATSREAANYGYTF
NA | TRBJ2-7 | TRBV7-2 | NA | TGTGCCAGCAGCTTAGAACAGGGAGGCTACGAGCAGTACTTC | CASSLEQGGYEQYF
once | TRBJ2-5 | TRBV27 | TRBD2 | TGTGCCAGCAGGCGACTAGCGGGTTGGGAGACCCAGTACTTC | CASRRLAGWETQYF
NA | TRBJ2-1 | TRBV6-5 | NA | TGTGCCAGCAGCCGTCCGGGGGGCATGAGCAATGAGCAGTTCTTC | CASSRPGGMSNEQFF
once | TRBJ2-3 | TRBV11-2 | NA | TGTGCCAGCAGCTTGACTAGTCCCAGCACAGATACGCAGTATTTT | CASSLTSPSTDTQYF
NA | TRBJ1-2 | TRBV2 | NA | TGTGCCAGCAGTATTGGACAGCTCTATGGCTACACCTTC | CASSIGQLYGYTF
NA | TRBJ2-1 | TRBV11-2 | NA | TGTGCCAGCAGCTTAGCCGCGGGGGCAACCTACAATGAGCAGTTCTTC | CASSLAAGATYNEQFF
once | TRBJ1-5 | TRBV10-1 | TRBD1 | TGCGCCAGCAGTGCGGACAGGGGGGGCCAGCCCCAGCATTTT | CASSADRGGQPQHF
NA | TRBJ1-6 | TRBV5-1 | TRBD1 | TGCGCCAGCAGCGGGGACAGGGTCGGTAATTCACCCCTCCACTTT | CASSGDRVGNSPLHF
NA | TRBJ1-5 | TRBV10-3 | NA | TGTGCCATCAGTGAATTCGAGGCAGGGTCAAACAATCAGCCCCAGCATTTT | CAISEFEAGSNNQPQHF
NA | TRBJ2-1 | TRBV10-3 | NA | TGTGCCATCAGTGAGTACAATGAGCAGTTCTTC | CAISEYNEQFF